This T cell receptor (beta chain) comes out of a study of identical twins (dated by TCRdb to 2016 to 2018). Turning to the overall study: The study deep-sequenced TCR alpha and beta repertoires from monozygotic twins, unrelated adults of various ages and cord blood to test whether fetal clonotypes persist. To rule out contamination, replicate twin experiments were performed at different times with different library preparation protocols. Findings and caveats that apply to the study as a whole: Zero-insertion analyses could be partly confounded by invariant T cells such as MAIT and iNKT, although diverse VJ usage argued against such confounding for most clonotypes. Compared with coincidental sharing between unrelated individuals, an excess of low generation-probability sequences was observed among out-of-frame TCR alpha sequences shared between twins. Because the same donors could not be followed over many years, the conclusions relied on cross-sectional statistical analysis. In monozygotic twins, recombination models systematically underestimated out-of-frame TCR alpha sharing, but the models matched the sharing seen between unrelated individuals. Excess twin sharing in beta out-of-frame sequences was weaker because fewer shared sequences lowered the signal-to-noise ratio. Fewer insertions were carried by abundant cord blood beta clonotypes; a weaker similar trend was observed in young adult naive repertoires, while no such trend was observed in memory repertoires.

In the case of this clonotype: Its specific antigen is unknown. No much larger clone exists at a distance of one base, and base qualities are not known.

Every donor was a healthy Caucasian. The twin cohort comprised three pairs of female monozygotic twins, all aged about 18 to 29 years. Peripheral blood mononuclear cells were used as the source from which RNA for TCR libraries was isolated. Preparation of the library involved 5' RACE. The sequencer listed for this sample is Illumina HiSeq 2000. Template switching introduced a universal primer binding site; the final cDNA contained a unique molecular identifier, enabling accurate counting of TCR cDNA molecules. Specific primers in the conserved constant-segment region were used to synthesize first-strand cDNA for TCR alpha and beta chains. To control for contamination, every cDNA library was double barcoded, receiving both a SMART-Mk sample barcode and Illumina barcodes. Two successive PCR steps introduced TruSeq adapter sequences along with Illumina sample barcodes. The Illumina HiSeq platform was used with custom primers to sequence TCR alpha and beta cDNA libraries. Per the original workflow: Raw reads were processed with MiGEC to extract unique molecular identifiers, and MiXCR was used to determine CDR3 positions. Recombination models were inferred per individual with the repgenHMM and IGoR tools using an EM algorithm. The tcR package in R was used for shared clonotype analysis, with sharing normalized by the product of cloneset sizes. To study raw recombination without the effects of thymic and clonal selection, out-of-frame nonproductive sequences were analyzed. The public reads were reprocessed in TCRdb via fastp at Q25 and MiXCR, keeping in-frame beta chains. Here each entry gathers all rows of one CDR3 protein and keeps the most common genes and DNA. The V and J calls shown here were made by TCRdb, not taken from the authors' results. In all, the sample holds about 570,000 distinct CDR3 sequences, and more than 9% of those were seen once. The top ten clonotypes cover under 3% of the sample.

These same records also appear under a second study, on yellow fever vaccine responses in identical twins. The second paper further reports: According to the authors, in identical twins the way T cells responded to vaccination appeared partly convergent and partly personalized. Focusing on identical twins, the study followed the T cell clones that responded to the vaccine, and did so with precision.

This TCR derives from a woman aged 18-29 years in good health. Material for sequencing was PBMCs.

The CDR3 protein sequence reads: CASCYRARYEQYF. The bases are TGTGCCAGCTGCTACCGGGCCCGCTACGAGCAGTACTTC. This chain is built from TRBV2 and TRBJ2-7, with the D segment identity uncertain. From a lookup of the germline V gene, CDR1 and CDR2 are SNHLY and FYNNEI. The cysteine opens and the phenylalanine closes a CDR3 of 13 amino acids. CDR3 DNA only is kept here, 39 bases in frame from base 1. V sheds 8 bases and J sheds 3 bases, leaving 14 bases between their ends.